The entry below describes one TCR beta chain. Measured with immunoSEQ multiplex PCR; TCRdb has only the in-frame clones, and not every one. The sample lists over 150,000 clones, 95% to 96% occurring once. The data originate from a study of control samples from healthy donors and cancer patients. Germline CDR1 MNHEY, CDR2 SMNVEV (reference sequence). Trimming removed 1 base from V and 4 bases from J; junction bases left unmatched: 10. The CDR3 is 17 residues long. The chain recombines TRBV27 with TRBJ1-1; 9 bases line up with TRBD1. The material sequenced was blood. This TCR derives from a woman between 25 and 40 years old in good health. In DNA, the CDR3 is TGTGCCAGCAGTTTATACGGGACAGGGAGGCAGGCCACTGAAGCTTTCTTT. Its protein product is CASSLYGTGRQATEAFF.